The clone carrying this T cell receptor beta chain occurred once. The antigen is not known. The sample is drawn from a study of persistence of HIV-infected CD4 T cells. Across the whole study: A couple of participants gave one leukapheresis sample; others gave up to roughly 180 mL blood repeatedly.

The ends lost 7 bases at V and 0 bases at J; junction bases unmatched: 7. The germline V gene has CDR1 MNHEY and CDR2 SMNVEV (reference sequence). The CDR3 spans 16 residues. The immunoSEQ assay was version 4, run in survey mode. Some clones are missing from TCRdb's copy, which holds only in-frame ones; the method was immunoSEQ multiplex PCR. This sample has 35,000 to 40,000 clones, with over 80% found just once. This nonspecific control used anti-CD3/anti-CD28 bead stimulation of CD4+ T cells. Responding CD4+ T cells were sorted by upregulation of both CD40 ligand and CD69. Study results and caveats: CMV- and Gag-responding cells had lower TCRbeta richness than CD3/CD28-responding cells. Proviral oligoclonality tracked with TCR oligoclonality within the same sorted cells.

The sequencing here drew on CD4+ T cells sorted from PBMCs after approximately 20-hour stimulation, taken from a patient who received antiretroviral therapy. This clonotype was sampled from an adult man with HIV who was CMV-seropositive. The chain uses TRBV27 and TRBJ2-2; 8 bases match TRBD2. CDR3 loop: CASNRRLASNTGELFF. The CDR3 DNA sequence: TGTGCCAGCAACCGACGACTAGCGTCGAACACCGGGGAGCTGTTTTTT.